What follows are 30 T cell receptor beta chains derived from one specimen sequenced in a study of shared clonotypes between healthy human individuals. It was CD45RO-negative cells, positively selected for CCR7, that made up naive CD8 cells, with terminally differentiated effector memory CD45RA+ cells excluded. Produced via immunoSEQ multiplex PCR; TCRdb's table is partial and in-frame only. The sample gives roughly 890,000 clones, 80% to 95% of which show up once; about 25% is in the top ten. The source material was naive CD8+ T cells sorted from blood. The receptor set was obtained from a man aged 25-45 years in good health.

This chain uses TRBV5-5 with TRBJ2-3; TRBD2 matches at 12 bases. V lost 2 bases and J lost 3; bases outside the gene matches: 4. Germline V gene lookup returns CDR1 SGHKS and CDR2 YYEKEE (reference sequence). The CDR3 loop spans 16 amino acids. This CDR3 is CASSFGLAGSTDTQYF. CDR3 in DNA: TGTGCCAGCAGCTTTGGACTAGCGGGAAGTACAGATACGCAGTATTTT.

The chain recombines TRBV11-2 with TRBJ2-3, with 10 bases matching TRBD1. Per germline, CDR1 SGHAT and CDR2 FQNNGV. CDR3 length equals 15 residues. V lost 5 bases, J lost 10 bases, and 12 bases stayed unmatched. The CDR3 protein is CASSRGTGDFLAQYF. As DNA, the CDR3 is TGTGCCAGCAGCCGGGGGACAGGGGACTTTTTGGCGCAGTATTTT. Full variable domain (missing parts from reference TRBV11-2 and TRBJ2-3): EAGVAQSPRYKIIEKRQSVAFWCNPISGHATLYWYQQILGQGPKLLIQFQNNGVVDDSQLPKDRFSAERLKGVDSTLKIQPAKLEDSAVYLCASSRGTGDFLAQYFGPGTRLTVL.

This rearrangement joins TRBV28 to TRBJ2-3; the D gene is possibly TRBD2 (6 bases). The V end lost 3 bases, the J end lost 1 base, and 8 bases lay between the germline ends. CDR1 MDHEN and CDR2 SYDVKM come from the germline V gene. The CDR3 has 14 residues. The DNA for the CDR3 is TGTGCCAGCAGTTTCGGAGGGCGCACAGATACGCAGTATTTT. Translating it yields CASSFGGRTDTQYF.

V and J are TRBV19 and TRBJ1-1; D is ambiguous. This CDR3 contains 12 residues. V was cut by 3 bases and J by 1 base, with 3 bases left in between. Germline V gives CDR1 LNHDA, CDR2 SQIVND (reference sequence). The CDR3 sequence: CASSMGNTEAFF. Here the CDR3 DNA reads TGTGCCAGTAGTATGGGGAACACTGAAGCTTTCTTT.

The chain uses TRBV27 and TRBJ2-1; the match to TRBD2 covers 15 bases. Trimming cost V 5 bases and J 8 bases; bases outside gene matches: 7. Germline V gene sequence: CDR1 MNHEY, CDR2 SMNVEV (reference sequence). The CDR3 length is 16 residues. As DNA, the CDR3 is TGTGCCAGCAGTACCGGACTAGCGGGAGGGAGGCATGAGCAGTTCTTC. It yields the protein CASSTGLAGGRHEQFF.

This clone appeared a single time. The V and J genes are TRBV25-1 and TRBJ2-3; D not certain. The CDR3 length is 14 residues. Germline V gene sequence: CDR1 MGHDK, CDR2 SYGVNS. Trimming left V 7 bases short and J 4 bases short, with 15 bases between. The CDR3: CASTGVTGADTQYF. The CDR3 nucleotides read TGTGCCAGCACAGGCGTGACTGGGGCAGATACGCAGTATTTT.

Remarks on this clone: Given a much more abundant clone one base away, this may be a read error. Other DNA sequences in this sample translate to the same CDR3. The gene calls are TRBV7-9 and TRBJ2-1; no clear D. The CDR3 length is 10 residues. CDR1 is SEHNR, CDR2 FQNEAQ, per germline (reference sequence). V was pared by 5 bases and J by 7 bases, with 3 bases between. CDR3 amino acids: CASSRNEQFF. The CDR3 DNA reads as TGTGCCAGCAGCAGAAATGAGCAGTTCTTC.

The rearrangement uses TRBV7-9 and TRBJ1-1, with 10 bases lining up with TRBD1. CDR1 is SEHNR and CDR2 is FQNEAQ in the germline V gene (reference sequence). CDR3 length equals 16 residues. After removal of 5 bases from V and 2 bases from J, the junction contained 8 bases not matched to a gene. The CDR3 region has the DNA TGTGCCAGCAGCCCCCGGGACAGGGGACGCAACACTGAAGCTTTCTTT. This codes for CASSPRDRGRNTEAFF.

A remark on this clone: The same CDR3 is also encoded by other DNA sequences in this sample. This rearrangement joins TRBV13 to TRBJ2-7; no clear D. Trimming left V 1 base short and J 1 base short, with 2 bases between. This CDR3 region has 12 residues. Germline values: CDR1 PRHDT, CDR2 FYEKMQ (reference sequence). CDR3: CASSLASYEQYF. In DNA, the CDR3 is TGTGCCAGCAGCTTAGCATCCTACGAGCAGTACTTC.

The chain has TRBV7-9 and TRBJ2-7; TRBD1 matches at 8 bases. There are 17 residues in the CDR3. V lost 2 bases, J lost 2 bases, and 11 bases stayed unmatched. CDR1 SEHNR and CDR2 FQNEAQ come from the germline V gene (reference sequence). The CDR3, as DNA: TGTGCCAGCAGCTTACCAAAAGAAGGACAGGGAACCTACGAGCAGTACTTC. Translation gives CASSLPKEGQGTYEQYF.

J is TRBJ1-2 and V is TRBV7-6; TRBD1 might be the D (6 bases). The germline gives CDR1 SGHVS, CDR2 FNYEAQ. The CDR3 length is 14 residues. Between the trimmed V and J ends, which lost 7 bases and 8 bases, there was a span of 20 bases. CDR3 nucleotides: TGTGCCAGCACCGCCACCGGAGGAGGGGGAGGCTACACCTTC. This encodes CASTATGGGGGYTF.

The genes are TRBV10-1 and TRBJ2-1, with 7 bases fitting TRBD2. Unmatched junction bases numbered 3, after V lost 4 bases and J lost 3 bases. This CDR3 spans 14 amino acids. Germline lookup yields CDR1 WNHNN and CDR2 SYGVQD (reference sequence). The CDR3 DNA reads as TGCGCCAGCAGTGCCACTAGCGACTACAATGAGCAGTTCTTC. It specifies CASSATSDYNEQFF.

This rearrangement joins TRBV11-2 to TRBJ1-1; TRBD1 matches 9 bases. V gave up 5 bases and J gave up 0 bases; unmatched junction bases: 7. Germline loops: CDR1 SGHAT, CDR2 FQNNGV. This CDR3 is 16 amino acids long. The CDR3: CASSRDREVLNTEAFF. The DNA for the CDR3 is TGTGCCAGCAGCCGGGACAGGGAGGTTTTGAACACTGAAGCTTTCTTT.

The gene calls are TRBV28 and TRBJ1-1; D may be TRBD1 (6 bases). Germline V gives CDR1 MDHEN, CDR2 SYDVKM. The V end was cut by 6 bases, the J end by 1 base, with 15 bases between. The CDR3 has 15 residues. The CDR3 region has the DNA TGTGCCAGCAGAATCTTCCCAGGGGCGAACACTGAAGCTTTCTTT. This translates into CASRIFPGANTEAFF. Filled out from reference TRBV28 and TRBJ1-1, the complete variable domain reads DVKVTQSSRYLVKRTGEKVFLECVQDMDHENMFWYRQDPGLGLRLIYFSYDVKMKEKGDIPEGYSVSREKKERFSLILESASTNQTSMYLCASRIFPGANTEAFFGQGTRLTVV.

The genes are TRBV7-6 and TRBJ2-3; tentative D call: TRBD1 (5 bases). V was pared by 1 base and J by 2 bases, with 16 bases between. The CDR3 runs to 17 residues. Germline V gene lookup returns CDR1 SGHVS and CDR2 FNYEAQ. The CDR3: CASSLVGRNRLTDTQYF. The CDR3 DNA reads as TGTGCCAGCAGCTTAGTCGGCAGAAACAGGCTCACAGATACGCAGTATTTT. The full variable domain, completed using reference TRBV7-6 and TRBJ2-3, is GAGVSQSPRYKVTKRGQDVALRCDPISGHVSLYWYRQALGQGPEFLTYFNYEAQQDKSGLPNDRFSAERPEGSISTLTIQRTEQRDSAMYRCASSLVGRNRLTDTQYFGPGTRLTVL.

The chain employs TRBV6-5 and TRBJ1-5; D possibly corresponds to TRBD1 (5 bases). V was cut by 6 bases and J by 11 bases, with 17 bases left in between. Germline V gene data show CDR1 as MNHEY and CDR2 as SVGAGI. The CDR3 runs to 13 residues. The CDR3 DNA is TGTGCCAGCAGCCCCGGGGACCCGGGGACCCAGCATTTT. This codes for CASSPGDPGTQHF.

Concerning this clone itself: One end of the junction varies from germline; a read error may be responsible. The chain employs TRBV5-1 and TRBJ2-2; TRBD1 aligns across 9 bases. The CDR3 length is 15 residues. Germline loops: CDR1 SGHRS, CDR2 YFSETQ. The CDR3 here is CASSWKGQGHRGAVF. CDR3 nucleotide sequence: TGCGCCAGCAGCTGGAAAGGACAGGGGCACCGGGGAGCTGTTTTT.

This clone was counted a few times. The V gene is TRBV29-1, the J gene TRBJ2-5; 11 bases align to TRBD2. J gave up 5 bases and V 0 bases, and 23 bases lay outside the gene matches. CDR1 is SQVTM and CDR2 is ANQGSEA in the germline V gene. The CDR3 runs 21 residues. CDR3 region: CSVEDSKERRFQIAGGETQYF. CDR3 DNA: TGCAGCGTTGAAGATTCCAAAGAACGACGTTTCCAAATAGCGGGAGGGGAGACCCAGTACTTC. Supplemented by reference TRBV29-1 and TRBJ2-5, the full variable domain reads SAVISQKPSRDICQRGTSLTIQCQVDSQVTMMFWYRQQPGQSLTLIATANQGSEATYESGFVIDKFPISRPNLTFSTLTVSNMSPEDSSIYLCSVEDSKERRFQIAGGETQYFGPGTRLLVL.

This sequence joins TRBV18 and TRBJ1-3; D remains unclear. The germline V gene encodes CDR1 KGHSH and CDR2 LQKENI. Trimming left V 0 bases short and J 0 bases short, with 9 bases between. CDR3 size: 16 residues. This CDR3 is CASSPPRTLSGNTIYF. CDR3 coding DNA: TGTGCCAGCTCACCACCGAGAACCCTCTCTGGAAACACCATATATTTT.

CDR3: CASSLPPDRGSETQYF. The CDR3 DNA follows: TGCGCCAGCAGTCTCCCCCCCGACAGGGGATCGGAGACCCAGTACTTC. V usage is TRBV23-1 and J usage is TRBJ2-5, with TRBD1 matching over 8 bases. TRBV23-1 is annotated as an ORF whose role is uncertain. Unmatched junction bases numbered 12, after V lost 4 bases and J lost 5 bases. The length of the CDR3 is 16 residues.

The chain carries TRBV7-9 and TRBJ2-5; TRBD1 matches 10 bases. The J segment lost 5 bases and the V segment lost 2 bases, leaving 8 bases of the junction unmatched. CDR1 and CDR2 from the germline V gene are SEHNR and FQNEAQ (reference sequence). CDR3 size: 16 residues. The CDR3 DNA follows: TGTGCCAGCAGCTTAATTTCGGGACAGGGGCATGAGACCCAGTACTTC. Protein sequence: CASSLISGQGHETQYF.

V is TRBV28 and J is TRBJ2-1; D may be TRBD2 (6 bases). The CDR3 length is 15 residues. V lost 3 bases and J lost 3, with 12 bases in between. Germline loops: CDR1 MDHEN, CDR2 SYDVKM. CDR3 DNA: TGTGCCAGCAGTTTGATGCGGGATAACTACAATGAGCAGTTCTTC. Translating gives CASSLMRDNYNEQFF.

The chain has TRBV29-1 and TRBJ2-2; perhaps TRBD1 as D (7 bases). Germline CDR1 and CDR2: SQVTM and ANQGSEA. This CDR3 contains 13 residues. The V end lost 7 bases, the J end lost 8 bases, and 17 bases lay between the germline ends. As DNA, the CDR3 is TGCAGCGCCGCGGGACAGCTAAATGGGGAGCTGTTTTTT. Translation gives CSAAGQLNGELFF.

The gene calls are TRBV12-2 and TRBJ2-5. TRBV12-2 is a listed pseudogene. The CDR3 is 15 residues long. The CDR3 here is CASRLARAPQETQYF. In nucleotides, the CDR3 is TGTGCAAGTCGCTTAGCTCGGGCCCCACAAGAGACCCAGTACTTC.

This sequence joins TRBV5-4 and TRBJ2-2, with D perhaps matching TRBD2 (5 bases). V lost 2 bases to trimming and J lost 7 bases, with 15 bases between them. The CDR3 has 15 residues. Germline V gene data show CDR1 as SGHNT and CDR2 as YYREEE (reference sequence). The CDR3: CASSLFGSVGGELFF. The DNA of the CDR3 is TGTGCCAGCAGCTTATTCGGTAGCGTTGGCGGGGAGCTGTTTTTT.

This chain links TRBV14 with TRBJ2-1; 9 bases agree with TRBD1. CDR1 and CDR2 (germline): SGHDN, FVKESK. The V gene end was trimmed by 0 bases and the J gene end by 0 bases; junction bases not matched to a gene: 21. CDR3 length: 23 residues. In DNA form, the CDR3 reads TGTGCCAGCAGCCAAGATTTTACAGGGGGCGGAGAGAAACCTCTGAGCTCCTACAATGAGCAGTTCTTC. It yields the protein CASSQDFTGGGEKPLSSYNEQFF.

The chain carries TRBV7-9 and TRBJ2-1, with D possibly called TRBD1 or TRBD2 (5 bases each). This CDR3 has 15 residues. The germline CDR1 and CDR2 sequences are SEHNR and FQNEAQ (reference sequence). V shed 5 bases and J shed 4 bases, with 15 bases lying between them. The CDR3 protein is CASSNRDGGYNEQFF. The CDR3 DNA sequence: TGTGCCAGCAGCAACCGGGACGGCGGATACAATGAGCAGTTCTTC.

V gene TRBV25-1 combines with J gene TRBJ2-1; a weak D match, TRBD1 (6 bases). V was cut by 8 bases and J by 7 bases, with 9 bases left in between. There are 11 residues in the CDR3. In germline, CDR1 is MGHDK, CDR2 SYGVNS. This CDR3 reads CASPRGNEQFF. The CDR3 DNA reads TGTGCCAGCCCGAGGGGGAATGAGCAGTTCTTC.

The chain joins TRBV9 to TRBJ2-2; D is unclear. This CDR3 is built from 12 residues. CDR1 and CDR2 (germline): SGDLS, YYNGEE. The V end was cut by 6 bases, the J end by 4 bases, with 7 bases between. CDR3 DNA sequence: TGTGCCAGCACGGCCGGCACCGGGGAGCTGTTTTTT. This codes for CASTAGTGELFF.

The chain links TRBV14 to TRBJ2-1, with 15 bases lining up with TRBD2. The CDR3 runs to 20 residues. Germline V CDR1 and CDR2: SGHDN, FVKESK. V shed 0 bases and J 7 bases; nucleotides not matched to a gene: 13. Here the CDR3 reads CASSQDIRTSGRARSNEQFF. The CDR3, as DNA: TGTGCCAGCAGCCAAGATATCAGGACTAGCGGGAGGGCCAGATCGAATGAGCAGTTCTTC.